A single sample gave rise to the 26 T cell receptor beta chains below, sequenced in a study of cytomegalovirus exposure and HLA in healthy donors. 60 Vbeta and 13 Jbeta primers were used in PCR. Only in-frame clones appear in the TCRdb table, and some are missing; sequencing was by immunoSEQ multiplex PCR. The sample has around 150,000 clones; 75% to 85% are singletons. The specimen was PBMCs. The receptor source for this set is a woman younger than 30 in good health and CMV-seronegative.

The chain recombines TRBV5-7 with TRBJ1-4, with 8 bases matching TRBD1. TRBV5-7 is an ORF, and what it does is uncertain. Unmatched junction bases numbered 9, after V lost 1 base and J lost 7 bases. This CDR3 region has 16 residues. The DNA for the CDR3 is TGTGCCAGCAGCTTGCTCTCCGACAGGGGAAGTGAAAAACTGTTTTTT. Amino acid sequence: CASSLLSDRGSEKLFF.

This clone was picked up one time. J is TRBJ1-2 and V is TRBV4-1; TRBD1 is a possible D gene (5 bases). The length of the CDR3 is 15 residues. Trimming cost V 0 bases and J 8 bases, with 16 bases left between them. Germline CDR1 is MGHRA and CDR2 is YSYEKL. The CDR3 bases are TGCGCCAGCAGCCAAGACCGGGAGGGGCGCCGGGGCTACACCTTC. Translated, it gives CASSQDREGRRGYTF.

The DNA for the CDR3 is TGTGCCAGCAGGCCGTGGGACAGCAACACCGGGGAGCTGTTTTTT. This encodes CASRPWDSNTGELFF. The rearrangement joins TRBV7-8 to TRBJ2-2, with 7 bases that match TRBD1. The CDR3 is made up of 15 amino acids. Germline assignment: CDR1 SGHVS and CDR2 FQNEAQ. The V gene end was trimmed by 6 bases and the J gene end by 2 bases; junction bases not matched to a gene: 6.

This sequence joins TRBV11-2 and TRBJ1-1; D possibly corresponds to TRBD1 (5 bases). The CDR3 consists of 18 residues. The germline CDR1 and CDR2 sequences are SGHAT and FQNNGV. Trimming took off 0 bases at V and 3 bases at J, with 20 bases between the two ends. The chain's CDR3 is CASSLDMEGRGLDTEAFF. In DNA, the CDR3 is TGTGCCAGCAGCTTAGATATGGAGGGGCGAGGTTTGGACACTGAAGCTTTCTTT.

Regarding this clone: Other DNA sequences in this sample translate to the same CDR3. V usage is TRBV6-1 and J usage is TRBJ1-2, with D possibly TRBD1 on 6 matching bases. V lost 6 bases to trimming and J lost 5 bases, with 13 bases between them. CDR3 length: 13 amino acids. Germline CDR1 MNHNS, CDR2 SASEGT. CDR3 sequence reads: CASSLTGLYGYTF. In DNA, the CDR3 is TGTGCCAGCAGCCTCACAGGGTTATATGGCTACACCTTC.

The rearrangement links TRBV28 to TRBJ1-2, with D possibly matching TRBD1 (5 bases). Between the trimmed V and J ends, which lost 5 bases and 5 bases, there was a span of 21 bases. Germline CDR1 is MDHEN and CDR2 is SYDVKM. The length of the CDR3 is 16 residues. The CDR3: CASSRGLKRSYYGYTF. DNA for the CDR3: TGTGCCAGCAGTAGGGGATTGAAACGTTCTTATTATGGCTACACCTTC.

This clone was recorded a few times. The chain employs TRBV5-1 and TRBJ1-2; 8 nucleotides line up with TRBD1. CDR1 is SGHRS and CDR2 is YFSETQ in the germline V gene. With 4 bases clipped from V and 4 bases from J, the junction kept 9 bases outside the gene matches. The CDR3 is made up of 15 amino acids. DNA for the CDR3: TGCGCCAGCAGCGAAGTCCCAGGGGGCGGCTATGGCTACACCTTC. It codes for CASSEVPGGGYGYTF.

The chain recombines TRBV6-5 with TRBJ2-7; D ambiguous. Trimming removed 7 bases at V and 2 bases at J, with 18 bases between. The CDR3 has 15 amino acids. Looked up from germline, CDR1 is MNHEY and CDR2 is SVGAGI. The CDR3 DNA sequence: TGTGCCAGCAAGCTCAATCTACAGAGTCCCTACGAGCAGTACTTC. Its protein product is CASKLNLQSPYEQYF.

This chain uses TRBV9 with TRBJ1-6, with D maybe TRBD1 (6 bases). The CDR3 runs 13 residues. Per the germline V gene, CDR1 is SGDLS and CDR2 is YYNGEE. V lost 6 bases, J lost 7 bases, and 11 bases lay in between. The CDR3 sequence is CASTAGANSPLHF. The CDR3 nucleotides read TGTGCCAGCACCGCGGGGGCCAATTCACCCCTCCACTTT.

There are a few counts of this clone. This chain links TRBV29-1 with TRBJ2-5; D not certain. Germline CDR1 and CDR2: SQVTM and ANQGSEA. The CDR3 has 15 amino acids. V lost 0 bases and J lost 5, with 16 bases in between. For the CDR3, the DNA is TGCAGCGTTGAAGATTGGCAGTCTGCCGGGGAGACCCAGTACTTC. Its translation: CSVEDWQSAGETQYF. Variable domain in full (rest from reference TRBV29-1 and TRBJ2-5): SAVISQKPSRDICQRGTSLTIQCQVDSQVTMMFWYRQQPGQSLTLIATANQGSEATYESGFVIDKFPISRPNLTFSTLTVSNMSPEDSSIYLCSVEDWQSAGETQYFGPGTRLLVL.

This clone was counted once. The V call is TRBV5-1, the J call TRBJ1-1; 7 nucleotides match TRBD1. In germline, CDR1 is SGHRS, CDR2 YFSETQ. This CDR3 comprises 13 residues. The J segment lost 3 bases and the V segment lost 2 bases, leaving 1 base of the junction unmatched. The CDR3 here is CASSFQGDTEAFF. In DNA form, the CDR3 reads TGCGCCAGCAGCTTTCAGGGGGACACTGAAGCTTTCTTT.

The chain uses TRBV11-1 and TRBJ2-1; 11 bases agree with TRBD2. Trimming at V came to 2 bases and at J to 6 bases, leaving 6 bases not matched to a gene. Germline-derived CDR1 and CDR2 are SGHAT and FQDESV (reference sequence). The CDR3 has 16 amino acids. The DNA of the CDR3 is TGTGCCAGCAGCTTAATCTTAGCGGGAGGGGGCAATGAGCAGTTCTTC. This gives the protein CASSLILAGGGNEQFF.

This clone occurred a few times. This chain links TRBV6-1 with TRBJ2-2; 9 bases agree with TRBD2. Germline lookup yields CDR1 MNHNS and CDR2 SASEGT. The CDR3 runs to 15 residues. V trimming: 6 bases; J trimming: 6 bases; junction bases outside the gene matches: 8. The CDR3 DNA reads TGTGCCAGCAGCCGTAGCGGGAGACTGGCCGGGGAGCTGTTTTTT. This codes for CASSRSGRLAGELFF.

The chain is built from TRBV9 and TRBJ2-1; TRBD2 is a possible D gene (7 bases). CDR1 and CDR2 (germline): SGDLS, YYNGEE. This CDR3 region has 14 residues. V dropped 6 bases and J dropped 8 bases, with 18 bases sitting between them. The chain's CDR3 is CASTPGGNNDEQFF. CDR3 DNA: TGTGCCAGCACCCCGGGGGGCAACAACGATGAGCAGTTCTTC.

The genes are TRBV5-1 and TRBJ1-1, with unresolved D. This CDR3 has 15 residues. The V gene lost 4 bases and the J gene lost 2 bases, with 15 bases spanning the gap. Germline V lookup: CDR1 SGHRS, CDR2 YFSETQ. As DNA, the CDR3 is TGCGCCAGCAGCCAGATCTCCAGTCATAACACTGAAGCTTTCTTT. Its translation is CASSQISSHNTEAFF.

The chain combines TRBV11-1 with TRBJ2-3, with D uncertain. CDR1 is SGHAT, CDR2 FQDESV, per germline (reference sequence). The CDR3 has 15 residues. V shed 2 bases and J shed 1 base, with 10 bases lying between them. For the CDR3, the DNA is TGTGCCAGCAGCTTATCTCACCAGGGCACAGATACGCAGTATTTT. Translating it yields CASSLSHQGTDTQYF.

This sequence joins TRBV7-8 and TRBJ1-5, with 7 positions matching TRBD1. Germline CDR1 reads SGHVS; CDR2 reads FQNEAQ. V shed 1 base, J shed 5 bases, and the junction held 5 bases outside the gene matches. There are 15 residues in the CDR3. This chain's CDR3 is CASSLVDRDYQPQHF. For the CDR3, the DNA is TGTGCCAGCAGCTTAGTAGACAGGGACTATCAGCCCCAGCATTTT.

This chain joins TRBV27 and TRBJ2-7; 11 bases line up with TRBD1. The V segment lost 4 bases and the J segment 3 bases; nucleotides outside the gene matches: 2. This CDR3 is built from 14 residues. Germline V gene sequence: CDR1 MNHEY, CDR2 SMNVEV (reference sequence). CDR3 nucleotide sequence: TGTGCCAGCAGTTGGGACAGGGGGAACTACGAGCAGTACTTC. Translation gives CASSWDRGNYEQYF.

The genes are TRBV15 and TRBJ2-6; D is undetermined. The V and J ends lost 4 bases and 1 base respectively, with 8 bases between them. CDR3 size: 15 residues. Germline CDR1 and CDR2: LNHNV and YYDKDF (reference sequence). The CDR3 is CATSTPESGANVLTF. The CDR3 DNA follows: TGTGCCACCAGCACCCCAGAATCTGGGGCCAACGTCCTGACTTTC.

This clone was picked up one time. This chain connects TRBV7-9 to TRBJ2-1, with 7 positions matching TRBD2. Germline V lookup: CDR1 SEHNR, CDR2 FQNEAQ (reference sequence). CDR3 length equals 14 residues. Trimming cost V 3 bases and J 7 bases; bases outside gene matches: 6. The CDR3 reads CASSFGRETNEQFF. CDR3 in DNA: TGTGCCAGCAGCTTCGGGCGGGAGACGAATGAGCAGTTCTTC.

This chain links TRBV9 with TRBJ1-1, with TRBD1 identical over 7 bases. V dropped 0 bases and J dropped 4; count of bases not matched to a gene: 6. This CDR3 is 15 amino acids long. Germline V gene lookup returns CDR1 SGDLS and CDR2 YYNGEE. CDR3 protein: CASSVEGGRGTEAFF. CDR3 nucleotide sequence: TGTGCCAGCAGCGTAGAAGGGGGCAGGGGCACTGAAGCTTTCTTT.

A few counts support this clone. The rearrangement uses TRBV28 and TRBJ1-5, with a tentative D call TRBD1 (5 bases). CDR1 and CDR2 from the germline V gene are MDHEN and SYDVKM. This CDR3 comprises 15 residues. Deletions cut 6 bases from V and 3 bases from J, with 15 bases between. This chain's CDR3 is CASSPPDSFNQPQHF. In DNA form, the CDR3 reads TGTGCCAGCAGCCCGCCCGACAGTTTCAATCAGCCCCAGCATTTT.

The rearrangement uses TRBV2 and TRBJ2-5; D may be TRBD2 (6 bases). This CDR3 spans 14 amino acids. Trimming stripped 2 bases from V and 5 bases from J, with 12 bases between. From germline, CDR1 is SNHLY and CDR2 FYNNEI. This chain's CDR3 is CASSETTAGETQYF. The DNA of the CDR3 is TGTGCCAGCAGTGAAACCACGGCGGGGGAGACCCAGTACTTC. The complete variable domain, with remaining parts taken from reference TRBV2 and TRBJ2-5, reads EPEVTQTPSHQVTQMGQEVILRCVPISNHLYFYWYRQILGQKVEFLVSFYNNEISEKSEIFDDQFSVERPDGSNFTLKIRSTKLEDSAMYFCASSETTAGETQYFGPGTRLLVL.

This clone has just a few counts. The chain recombines TRBV6-1 with TRBJ2-4, with D possibly matching TRBD2 (6 bases). This CDR3 has 12 amino acids. V gave up 4 bases and J gave up 16 bases, with 17 bases separating them. Germline V gene data show CDR1 as MNHNS and CDR2 as SASEGT. CDR3 sequence reads: CASSALLGGVYF. For the CDR3, the DNA is TGTGCCAGCAGTGCATTATTAGGAGGGGTATACTTC.

This sequence joins TRBV5-1 and TRBJ1-2; D not resolved. The ends were cut back, 0 bases at V and 5 bases at J, with 8 bases in the middle. CDR1 is SGHRS and CDR2 is YFSETQ in the germline V gene. The CDR3 has 13 residues. The CDR3 nucleotides are TGCGCCAGCAGCTTGGGCGCTGCATATGGCTACACCTTC. This codes for CASSLGAAYGYTF.

This clone has a single count. The J gene is TRBJ1-1, the V gene TRBV19; TRBD1 agrees at 10 bases. Germline trimming cut 5 bases from V and 2 bases from J; bases unmatched to any gene: 5. Germline-derived CDR1 and CDR2 are LNHDA and SQIVND (reference sequence). This CDR3 is built from 15 residues. The CDR3 DNA follows: TGTGCCAGTAGTCTCCGGGACAGGGGTAACACTGAAGCTTTCTTT. Translated, it gives CASSLRDRGNTEAFF.